This T cell receptor (beta chain) emerged from a study of CD8 T cells in Susac syndrome. Random hexamers primed reverse transcription of about 0.5 to 1 ug RNA. TCRdb reanalysed the immunoSEQ multiplex PCR reads using MiXCR and keeps one entry per CDR3 protein. The sample holds some 200,000 distinct CDR3 sequences, approximately 95% seen once. V lost 1 base to trimming and J lost 1 base; unmatched junction nucleotides: 9. The CDR3 length is 17 residues. Germline V lookup: CDR1 SGHRS, CDR2 YFSETQ. The sequence derives from a human donor with Susac syndrome. Sequenced input: CD8+ T cells from PBMCs. The chain is built from TRBV5-1 and TRBJ2-3, with TRBD2 matching 7 bases. The CDR3 nucleotides are TGCGCCAGCAGCTTGTTTCGGAGCGGGGAACGCACAGATACGCAGTATTTT. It yields the protein CASSLFRSGERTDTQYF.